This T cell receptor beta chain was documented in a study of blood T cell repertoires in COVID-19. The germline V gene has CDR1 LNHDA and CDR2 SQIVND (reference sequence). With V trimmed by 6 bases and J by 2 bases, 13 bases remained unmatched. The CDR3 covers 18 residues. Assay used: immunoSEQ multiplex PCR; TCRdb lists only in-frame clones, some missing. The repertoire holds 200,000 to 250,000 clones, with around nine tenths as singletons. The sequenced sample consisted of peripheral blood. The chain couples TRBV19 to TRBJ1-4, with TRBD1 identical over 9 bases. This TCR was recovered from a man aged 60-69 years who had recovered from COVID-19. This CDR3 is CASRGSPTGGRTNEKLFF. The CDR3 region has the DNA TGTGCCAGTAGGGGGTCCCCGACAGGGGGTAGGACTAATGAAAAACTGTTTTTT.